This is a list of T cell receptor beta chains from one sample in a study of response to subunit inactivated influenza vaccine. TCRdb fed the RT-PCR reads into MiXCR, producing one record per CDR3 protein. The data contain about 570,000 distinct CDR3 sequences, around 11% of them singletons. The same sample was also studied in work on T cells expressing NK-cell markers.

Material: PBMCs from blood, obtained on the day of vaccination. The receptor source for this set is a man in his fifties who received an inactivated influenza vaccine. The CDR3 runs from the conserved cysteine through the conserved F or W. Fields, in order: J gene, clone size, D gene, V gene, CDR3 DNA, CDR3 protein. A D gene is named only where the DNA matches it firmly. Size values are once, few and many counts, or a class for expanded clones, and some rows have none.

J gene: TRBJ2-3
clone size: -
D gene: TRBD1
V gene: TRBV5-1
CDR3 DNA: TGCCCCAGCAGCTTGGAAACAGGGGGCAAAGATACGCAGTATTTT
CDR3 protein: CPSSLETGGKDTQYF

J gene: TRBJ2-2
clone size: -
D gene: -
V gene: TRBV30
CDR3 DNA: TGTGCCTGGGCAGTTACAGGGCGGACCGGGGAGCTGTTTTTT
CDR3 protein: CAWAVTGRTGELFF

J gene: TRBJ2-1
clone size: -
D gene: TRBD1
V gene: TRBV7-6
CDR3 DNA: TGTGCCAGCGGACAGGGCAACAATGAGCAGTTCTTC
CDR3 protein: CASGQGNNEQFF

J gene: TRBJ2-5
clone size: -
D gene: TRBD1
V gene: TRBV5-1
CDR3 DNA: TGCGCCAGCGGGCAGAGAACAGGGGGCCCTGCGCCCCAGTACTTC
CDR3 protein: CASGQRTGGPAPQYF

J gene: TRBJ2-7
clone size: many
D gene: -
V gene: TRBV27
CDR3 DNA: TGTGCCAGCAGTTCTCGGACAATTTCCTACGAGCAGTACTTC
CDR3 protein: CASSSRTISYEQYF

J gene: TRBJ2-1
clone size: few
D gene: -
V gene: TRBV14
CDR3 DNA: TGTGCCAGCAGCCAAGATAGGTGGGTGCGAGGTGAGCAGTTCTTC
CDR3 protein: CASSQDRWVRGEQFF

J gene: TRBJ1-1
clone size: few
D gene: -
V gene: TRBV6-4
CDR3 DNA: TGTGCCAGCAGCCTCGGACCGGCCACGATAAACACTGAAGCTTTCTTT
CDR3 protein: CASSLGPATINTEAFF

J gene: TRBJ1-4
clone size: -
D gene: -
V gene: TRBV4-3
CDR3 DNA: TGCGCCAGCAGCCAAGATGATCGACAGACGAAAAAACCAACTAATGAAAAACTGTTTTTT
CDR3 protein: CASSQDDRQTKKPTNEKLFF

J gene: TRBJ2-2
clone size: -
D gene: -
V gene: TRBV10-3
CDR3 DNA: TGTGCCATCAGTGAGAGCGCGCGCGGGGAGCTGTTTTTT
CDR3 protein: CAISESARGELFF

J gene: TRBJ2-4
clone size: -
D gene: -
V gene: TRBV12-3/TRBV12-4
CDR3 DNA: TGTGCCAGCAACCTGGCAGGCAGCACAAACATTCAGTACTTC
CDR3 protein: CASNLAGSTNIQYF

J gene: TRBJ2-1
clone size: -
D gene: TRBD2
V gene: TRBV25-1
CDR3 DNA: TGTGCCAGCACTATAGGGACTAGCGGGAGTAATGAGCAGTTCTTC
CDR3 protein: CASTIGTSGSNEQFF

J gene: TRBJ2-7
clone size: few
D gene: -
V gene: TRBV7-3
CDR3 DNA: TGTGCCAGCAGCTTAACCCCGGCGGGAAGCCACGAGCAGTACTTC
CDR3 protein: CASSLTPAGSHEQYF

J gene: TRBJ2-7
clone size: many
D gene: -
V gene: TRBV12-3/TRBV12-4
CDR3 DNA: TGTGCCAGCAGTCCCCGGACGAGCCCCTACGAGCAGTACTTC
CDR3 protein: CASSPRTSPYEQYF

J gene: TRBJ2-1
clone size: -
D gene: TRBD1
V gene: TRBV29-1
CDR3 DNA: TGCAGCGTTGTGGGACAGGGGGTTTATGAGCAGTTCTTC
CDR3 protein: CSVVGQGVYEQFF

J gene: TRBJ1-1
clone size: few
D gene: -
V gene: TRBV20-1
CDR3 DNA: TGCAGTGCTAGTGCCACTGAAGCTTTCTTT
CDR3 protein: CSASATEAFF

J gene: TRBJ1-6
clone size: -
D gene: -
V gene: TRBV7-2
CDR3 DNA: TGTGCCAGCAGCTTAAGGGTTGGCCGGTTCTATAATTCACCCCTCCACTTT
CDR3 protein: CASSLRVGRFYNSPLHF

J gene: TRBJ2-3
clone size: few
D gene: -
V gene: TRBV4-3
CDR3 DNA: TGCGCCAGCAGCCAGGGGGAGACTAACACAGATACGCAGTATTTT
CDR3 protein: CASSQGETNTDTQYF

J gene: TRBJ1-6
clone size: -
D gene: TRBD1
V gene: TRBV5-5
CDR3 DNA: TGTGCCAGCAGCTTTGGGCAGGGGGACCTAAGAAGTTCACCCCTCCACTTT
CDR3 protein: CASSFGQGDLRSSPLHF

J gene: TRBJ2-5
clone size: -
D gene: TRBD1
V gene: TRBV7-2
CDR3 DNA: TGTGCCAGCAGCTTAGCCGGGACAGGGGTCCCCCAAGAGACCCAGTACTTC
CDR3 protein: CASSLAGTGVPQETQYF

J gene: TRBJ1-6
clone size: few
D gene: TRBD1
V gene: TRBV18
CDR3 DNA: TGTGCCAGCTCACAAGCAGGGGGAAGGGATTCACCCCTCCACTTT
CDR3 protein: CASSQAGGRDSPLHF

J gene: TRBJ2-1
clone size: few
D gene: TRBD2
V gene: TRBV18
CDR3 DNA: TGTGCCAGCTCACCAGGGACTAGCGGGAGTAACTCCTACAATGAGCAGTTCTTC
CDR3 protein: CASSPGTSGSNSYNEQFF

J gene: TRBJ2-1
clone size: many
D gene: TRBD2
V gene: TRBV9
CDR3 DNA: TGTGCCAGCAGCGTAGGAGGAGCTAGCGGGGGATACAATGAGCAGTTCTTC
CDR3 protein: CASSVGGASGGYNEQFF

J gene: TRBJ2-7
clone size: many
D gene: -
V gene: TRBV24-1
CDR3 DNA: TGTGCCACCAGTGATACCAATTTGGCTGCCGAGCAGTACTTC
CDR3 protein: CATSDTNLAAEQYF

J gene: TRBJ2-3
clone size: -
D gene: -
V gene: TRBV12-3/TRBV12-4
CDR3 DNA: TGTGCCAGCAGGGCCCTTCCCCATACGCAGTATTTT
CDR3 protein: CASRALPHTQYF

J gene: TRBJ2-5
clone size: -
D gene: -
V gene: TRBV4-2
CDR3 DNA: TGTGCCAGCAGCCAAGATTTACCGGGGTGGGAGACCCAGTACTTC
CDR3 protein: CASSQDLPGWETQYF

J gene: TRBJ1-1
clone size: -
D gene: -
V gene: TRBV3-1
CDR3 DNA: TGTGCCAGCAGCCAATTTTTGAACACTGAAGCTTTCTTT
CDR3 protein: CASSQFLNTEAFF

J gene: TRBJ2-3
clone size: -
D gene: TRBD1
V gene: TRBV19
CDR3 DNA: TGTGCCAGTAGTATCCGGGACAGAGGAGATACGCAGTATTTT
CDR3 protein: CASSIRDRGDTQYF

J gene: TRBJ2-5
clone size: -
D gene: -
V gene: TRBV7-9
CDR3 DNA: TGTGCCAGCAGCTCGGACTTCGGGTTAGAGACCCAGTACTTC
CDR3 protein: CASSSDFGLETQYF

J gene: TRBJ2-6
clone size: few
D gene: -
V gene: TRBV20-1
CDR3 DNA: TGCAGTGTCTACCGTCCGGGGACTGGGGCCAACGTCCTGACTTTC
CDR3 protein: CSVYRPGTGANVLTF

J gene: TRBJ2-2
clone size: few
D gene: -
V gene: TRBV4-3
CDR3 DNA: TGCGCCAGCAGCCAAGATAGGGCAGGGTCGAACACCGGGGAGCTGTTTTTT
CDR3 protein: CASSQDRAGSNTGELFF

J gene: TRBJ2-5
clone size: -
D gene: -
V gene: TRBV3-1
CDR3 DNA: TGTGCCAGCAGCCAACTCGTGACACCCCAAGAGACCCAGTACTTC
CDR3 protein: CASSQLVTPQETQYF

J gene: TRBJ2-3
clone size: -
D gene: -
V gene: TRBV25-1
CDR3 DNA: TGTGCCAGCAGTGACTGGACGGCAGTGGGCACAGATACGCAGTATTTT
CDR3 protein: CASSDWTAVGTDTQYF

J gene: TRBJ2-1
clone size: many
D gene: TRBD1
V gene: TRBV9
CDR3 DNA: TGTGCCAGCAGCGTTGGACAGGGGAGCTCCTACAATGAGCAGTTCTTC
CDR3 protein: CASSVGQGSSYNEQFF

J gene: TRBJ2-7
clone size: few
D gene: TRBD1
V gene: TRBV11-2
CDR3 DNA: TGTGCCAGCAGCCGATACAGGGGCCACGAGCAGTACTTC
CDR3 protein: CASSRYRGHEQYF

J gene: TRBJ2-1
clone size: -
D gene: TRBD1
V gene: TRBV11-1
CDR3 DNA: TGTGCCAGCAGCGGGACAGGGCCATTGACCCGATCCTACAATGAGCAGTTCTTC
CDR3 protein: CASSGTGPLTRSYNEQFF

J gene: TRBJ2-7
clone size: -
D gene: TRBD1
V gene: TRBV15
CDR3 DNA: TGTGCCACCAGCAGCGACAGGGGGTACTACGAGCAGTCCTTC
CDR3 protein: CATSSDRGYYEQSF

J gene: TRBJ2-1
clone size: -
D gene: -
V gene: TRBV20-1
CDR3 DNA: TGCAGTGCTAGAGATCGGGATCGGGCAGTTCCGGGATACAATGAGCAGTTCTTC
CDR3 protein: CSARDRDRAVPGYNEQFF

J gene: TRBJ2-3
clone size: -
D gene: TRBD2
V gene: TRBV28
CDR3 DNA: TGTGCCAGCAGCTCCCCACGCGGGAGTGGCACAGATACGCAGTATTTT
CDR3 protein: CASSSPRGSGTDTQYF

J gene: TRBJ2-1
clone size: many
D gene: TRBD2
V gene: TRBV20-1
CDR3 DNA: TGCAGTGCTAGGGGGGGGACTAGCGGGTACAATGAGCAGTTCTTC
CDR3 protein: CSARGGTSGYNEQFF

J gene: TRBJ2-1
clone size: -
D gene: -
V gene: TRBV12-5
CDR3 DNA: TGTGCTAGTGGGCACGGGACGGGGGCCAATGAGCAGTTCTTC
CDR3 protein: CASGHGTGANEQFF

J gene: TRBJ2-1
clone size: -
D gene: TRBD1
V gene: TRBV5-1
CDR3 DNA: TGCGCCAGCAGCGGGGGACAGGGGAGTGCCTACAATGAGCAGTTCTTC
CDR3 protein: CASSGGQGSAYNEQFF

J gene: TRBJ2-5
clone size: -
D gene: TRBD1
V gene: TRBV6-2/TRBV6-3
CDR3 DNA: TGTGCCAGCAGTCATACAGGGGGCGTAGAGACCCAGTACTTC
CDR3 protein: CASSHTGGVETQYF

J gene: TRBJ2-7
clone size: -
D gene: -
V gene: TRBV4-3
CDR3 DNA: TGCGCCAGCAGCCAGGATTTTCGGGACACGGACACCTACGAGCAGTACTTC
CDR3 protein: CASSQDFRDTDTYEQYF

J gene: TRBJ2-1
clone size: few
D gene: TRBD1
V gene: TRBV5-1
CDR3 DNA: TGCGCCAGCAGTGGTATTCGGACAGGGGATGAGCAGTTCTTC
CDR3 protein: CASSGIRTGDEQFF

J gene: TRBJ2-5
clone size: many
D gene: TRBD1
V gene: TRBV20-1
CDR3 DNA: TGCAGTGCTAGATCAGGGGGACAGACCCAGTACTTC
CDR3 protein: CSARSGGQTQYF

J gene: TRBJ2-7
clone size: -
D gene: TRBD2
V gene: TRBV6-5
CDR3 DNA: TGTGCCAGCAGTCACCTAGCGGGGGGTTCGAGCTCCTACGAGCAGTACTTC
CDR3 protein: CASSHLAGGSSSYEQYF

J gene: TRBJ2-3
clone size: -
D gene: -
V gene: TRBV5-6
CDR3 DNA: TGTGCCAGCAGCCTTATTGGACGGAGCACAGATACGCAGTATTTT
CDR3 protein: CASSLIGRSTDTQYF

J gene: TRBJ2-5
clone size: few
D gene: TRBD2
V gene: TRBV7-9
CDR3 DNA: TGTGCCAGCAGCTCGGGACTAGCACAGACCCAGTACTTC
CDR3 protein: CASSSGLAQTQYF

J gene: TRBJ1-2
clone size: many
D gene: -
V gene: TRBV5-1
CDR3 DNA: TGCGCCAGCAGCTTGGCCAATATTGGAAACTATGGCTACACCTTC
CDR3 protein: CASSLANIGNYGYTF

J gene: TRBJ2-3
clone size: few
D gene: -
V gene: TRBV7-8
CDR3 DNA: TGTGCCAGCAACATAGGGGGTTCAGATACGCAGTATTTT
CDR3 protein: CASNIGGSDTQYF

J gene: TRBJ2-6
clone size: -
D gene: TRBD1
V gene: TRBV5-1
CDR3 DNA: TGCGCCAGCAGCTTGGCCTCGTCAGGGGGTTCCGGGGCCAACGTCCTGACTTTC
CDR3 protein: CASSLASSGGSGANVLTF

J gene: TRBJ2-2
clone size: few
D gene: -
V gene: TRBV6-1
CDR3 DNA: TGTGCCAGCAGTACAGGGCTCGGGTCCGGGGAGCTGTTTTTT
CDR3 protein: CASSTGLGSGELFF

J gene: TRBJ2-1
clone size: many
D gene: TRBD1
V gene: TRBV15
CDR3 DNA: TGTGCCACCAGCCGAAGGGGACAGCCCTCCAAGCAGTTCTTC
CDR3 protein: CATSRRGQPSKQFF

J gene: TRBJ2-1
clone size: -
D gene: TRBD2
V gene: TRBV7-9
CDR3 DNA: TGTGCCAGCAGCTCGTACGCGGGAGACCCCTACAATGAGCAGTTCTTC
CDR3 protein: CASSSYAGDPYNEQFF

J gene: TRBJ1-2
clone size: -
D gene: TRBD1
V gene: TRBV27
CDR3 DNA: TGTGCCACCCGGACAGGGCCTTACTATGGCTACACCTTC
CDR3 protein: CATRTGPYYGYTF

J gene: TRBJ2-4
clone size: -
D gene: TRBD1
V gene: TRBV7-2
CDR3 DNA: TGTGCCAGCAGCCTCTCAGGGGGACAGGGCCTTCAAAACATTCAGTACTTC
CDR3 protein: CASSLSGGQGLQNIQYF

J gene: TRBJ2-3
clone size: -
D gene: TRBD1
V gene: TRBV11-2
CDR3 DNA: TGTGCCAGCAGCTCCAGACAGGGTACAGATACGCAGTATTTT
CDR3 protein: CASSSRQGTDTQYF

J gene: TRBJ2-7
clone size: -
D gene: TRBD1
V gene: TRBV27
CDR3 DNA: TGTGCCAGCAGTTTATCGTGGGACAGCTCCTACGAGCACTACTTC
CDR3 protein: CASSLSWDSSYEHYF

J gene: TRBJ1-5
clone size: many
D gene: -
V gene: TRBV3-1
CDR3 DNA: TGTGCCAGCAGTCTTGGCCCCCTAAGCAATCAGCCCCAGCATTTT
CDR3 protein: CASSLGPLSNQPQHF